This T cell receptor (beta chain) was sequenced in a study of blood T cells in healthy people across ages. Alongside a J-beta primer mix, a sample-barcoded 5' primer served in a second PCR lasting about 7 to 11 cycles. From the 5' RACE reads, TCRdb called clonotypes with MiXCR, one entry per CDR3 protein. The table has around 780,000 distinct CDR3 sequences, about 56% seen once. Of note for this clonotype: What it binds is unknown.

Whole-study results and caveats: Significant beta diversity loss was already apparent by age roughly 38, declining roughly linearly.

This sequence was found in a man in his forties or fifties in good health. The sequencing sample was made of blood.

This chain's CDR3 is CSARDPGAIYGYTF. The CDR3 DNA is TGCAGTGCTAGAGACCCGGGGGCCATCTATGGCTACACCTTC. V usage is TRBV20-1 and J usage is TRBJ1-2; TRBD1 is a possible D gene (6 bases). In germline, CDR1 is DFQATT, CDR2 SNEGSKA (reference sequence). The ends were cut back, 0 bases at V and 4 bases at J, with 12 bases in the middle. The CDR3 length is 14 residues.